These 27 T cell receptor beta chains were sequenced from one sample in a study of T cell changes during pregnancy in multiple sclerosis. The table came from immunoSEQ multiplex PCR; TCRdb's copy has only in-frame clones and leaves some out. The table lists fewer than 85,000 clones, approximately 91% of them singletons, with under 2.5% in the top ten. The source material was peripheral blood, sampled before pregnancy. These receptors were obtained from a female donor with multiple sclerosis, enrolled in a pregnancy study.

The chain links TRBV4-1 to TRBJ2-5; 11 bases align to TRBD2. With 4 bases clipped from V and 5 bases from J, the junction kept 3 bases outside the gene matches. CDR1 is MGHRA and CDR2 is YSYEKL in the germline V gene. The CDR3 has 14 residues. Here the CDR3 reads CASSLTSGVETQYF. The CDR3, as DNA: TGCGCCAGCAGCCTGACTAGCGGGGTTGAGACCCAGTACTTC.

In this sample, this clone turned up a few times. This sequence joins TRBV6-1 and TRBJ2-5, with 9 positions matching TRBD2. The ends lost 2 bases at V and 5 bases at J; junction bases unmatched: 6. Germline CDR1 reads MNHNS; CDR2 reads SASEGT. The CDR3 runs to 15 residues. The CDR3 loop is CASSEMAGGLETQYF. The CDR3 nucleotides read TGTGCCAGCAGTGAAATGGCGGGGGGGCTGGAGACCCAGTACTTC.

This clone was seen more than once but under ten times. The chain employs TRBV7-2 and TRBJ1-1; D is ambiguous. Germline loops: CDR1 SGHTA, CDR2 FQGNSA. The CDR3 sequence is 13 residues long. V lost 2 bases to trimming and J lost 6 bases, with 10 bases between them. This CDR3 is CASSLPPPSEAFF. The CDR3 DNA reads as TGTGCCAGCAGCTTACCTCCCCCGTCTGAAGCTTTCTTT.

V gene TRBV7-9 combines with J gene TRBJ2-7; 9 bases agree with TRBD1. The V gene end was trimmed by 4 bases and the J gene end by 3 bases; junction bases not matched to a gene: 16. Germline V gives CDR1 SEHNR, CDR2 FQNEAQ (reference sequence). This CDR3 has 18 residues. Here the CDR3 reads CASSSYLGGGQGFYEQYF. The CDR3 DNA sequence: TGTGCCAGCAGCTCCTATCTTGGTGGGGGACAGGGCTTCTACGAGCAGTACTTC. The variable domain in full, with the rest retrieved from reference TRBV7-9 and TRBJ2-7, is DTGVSQNPRHKITKRGQNVTFRCDPISEHNRLYWYRQTLGQGPEFLTYFQNEAQLEKSRLLSDRFSAERPKGSFSTLEIQRTEQGDSAMYLCASSSYLGGGQGFYEQYFGPGTRLTVT.

This clone turned up a few times. The rearrangement uses TRBV27 and TRBJ1-5, with D unclear. This CDR3 region has 14 residues. Germline loops: CDR1 MNHEY, CDR2 SMNVEV (reference sequence). Trimming shortened V by 8 bases and J by 0 bases, and 11 bases separated the two germline ends. The CDR3 is CASGSGHSNQPQHF. Here the CDR3 DNA reads TGTGCCAGCGGCTCTGGGCATAGCAATCAGCCCCAGCATTTT.

V gene TRBV11-2 combines with J gene TRBJ2-7, with TRBD1 as a possible D gene (5 bases). Germline V gene data show CDR1 as SGHAT and CDR2 as FQNNGV. Deletions cut 0 bases from V and 5 bases from J, with 11 bases between. This CDR3 spans 14 amino acids. The CDR3 DNA is TGTGCCAGCAGCTTAGATCGGCAGGGTAACGAGCAGTACTTC. This codes for CASSLDRQGNEQYF.

The genes are TRBV2 and TRBJ2-5; weak D call: TRBD1 (6 bases). V dropped 2 bases and J dropped 5 bases, with 18 bases sitting between them. The CDR3 covers 16 residues. Germline CDR1 reads SNHLY; CDR2 reads FYNNEI. In DNA, the CDR3 is TGTGCCAGCAGTGAATTTGCGGCAACGAGGGGGGAGACCCAGTACTTC. Protein: CASSEFAATRGETQYF.

CDR3 sequence reads: CASRLGWTGGEKLFF. The CDR3 nucleotides read TGTGCCAGCAGGCTCGGATGGACAGGAGGTGAAAAACTGTTTTTT. The chain carries TRBV2 and TRBJ1-4, with 7 positions matching TRBD1. This CDR3 contains 15 residues. V lost 6 bases, J lost 7 bases, and 11 bases stayed unmatched. Germline CDR1 is SNHLY and CDR2 is FYNNEI.

This chain links TRBV6-1 with TRBJ2-6, with D hard to call. The CDR3 runs to 16 residues. Germline V gene data show CDR1 as MNHNS and CDR2 as SASEGT. V shed 1 base and J shed 1 base, with 8 bases lying between them. CDR3 coding DNA: TGTGCCAGCAGTGAAGGAGCTAGATCTGGGGCCAACGTCCTGACTTTC. This encodes CASSEGARSGANVLTF.

Here the CDR3 reads CASSQDHDRNTEAFF. The CDR3 bases are TGTGCCAGCAGCCAAGATCATGACAGAAACACTGAAGCTTTCTTT. The rearrangement joins TRBV4-2 to TRBJ1-1; D perhaps matches TRBD1 (5 bases). Trimming removed 0 bases from V and 2 bases from J, with 10 bases in between. CDR1 and CDR2 from the germline V gene are LGHNA and YNFKEQ. This CDR3 spans 15 amino acids.

The V gene is TRBV10-1, the J gene TRBJ2-1; 9 bases are a match to TRBD2. The germline gives CDR1 WNHNN, CDR2 SYGVQD (reference sequence). V trimming: 0 bases; J trimming: 5 bases; junction bases outside the gene matches: 8. The CDR3 loop spans 17 amino acids. CDR3 nucleotide sequence: TGCGCCAGCAGTGAGTCGTTAGCGGGGGCCGGAAACAATGAGCAGTTCTTC. It encodes CASSESLAGAGNNEQFF.

This clone was picked up one time. V and J are TRBV9 and TRBJ2-3; possibly TRBD2 for D (6 bases). The germline V and J ends were trimmed by 0 bases and 6 bases, with 20 bases remaining between them. This CDR3 contains 17 residues. CDR1 and CDR2 (germline): SGDLS, YYNGEE. Written as DNA, the CDR3 is TGTGCCAGCAGCGTAGCTCGTCGGGATGGAGGGCGGGATACGCAGTATTTT. Amino acids: CASSVARRDGGRDTQYF.

The genes are TRBV7-8 and TRBJ2-7; maybe TRBD1 (5 bases). This CDR3 region has 15 residues. Trimming left V 5 bases short and J 0 bases short, with 14 bases between. CDR1 and CDR2 (germline): SGHVS, FQNEAQ. This CDR3 is CASSPLDSYSYEQYF. CDR3 DNA: TGTGCCAGCAGCCCGCTTGACAGTTACTCCTACGAGCAGTACTTC. The whole variable domain, filled in from reference TRBV7-8 and TRBJ2-7, reads GAGVSQSPRYKVAKRGQDVALRCDPISGHVSLFWYQQALGQGPEFLTYFQNEAQLDKSGLPSDRFFAERPEGSVSTLKIQRTQQEDSAVYLCASSPLDSYSYEQYFGPGTRLTVT.

This chain uses TRBV4-1 with TRBJ1-2; D remains unclear. The V end lost 0 bases, the J end lost 8 bases, and 10 bases lay between the germline ends. Germline lookup yields CDR1 MGHRA and CDR2 YSYEKL. CDR3 length: 13 amino acids. The CDR3 DNA reads as TGCGCCAGCAGCCAAGAGTACCGGTGGGGCTACACCTTC. Amino acids: CASSQEYRWGYTF.

The rearrangement joins TRBV14 to TRBJ2-1, with D maybe TRBD2 (6 bases). The CDR3 is made up of 16 amino acids. The V end was cut by 3 bases, the J end by 0 bases, with 12 bases between. Looked up from germline, CDR1 is SGHDN and CDR2 is FVKESK. As DNA, the CDR3 is TGTGCCAGCAGCCAGGAGGGACTCTTCTCCTACAATGAGCAGTTCTTC. The encoded protein is CASSQEGLFSYNEQFF.

The chain links TRBV2 to TRBJ1-6; D gene ambiguous. The CDR3 has 15 residues. CDR1 is SNHLY and CDR2 is FYNNEI in the germline V gene. V was pared by 5 bases and J by 0 bases, with 8 bases between. The chain's CDR3 is CASSKVSSYNSPLHF. The CDR3 DNA reads TGTGCCAGCAGTAAAGTTAGCTCCTATAATTCACCCCTCCACTTT.

In this sample, this clone turned up a few times. The chain is built from TRBV2 and TRBJ1-1; 8 bases agree with TRBD1. Germline values: CDR1 SNHLY, CDR2 FYNNEI. The CDR3 length is 14 residues. Trimming cost V 6 bases and J 4 bases; bases outside gene matches: 7. Written as DNA, the CDR3 is TGTGCCAGCAGGCCACCAGGGGGCGCCACTGAAGCTTTCTTT. This translates into CASRPPGGATEAFF.

The chain couples TRBV19 to TRBJ2-2; D is unresolved. Trimming removed 3 bases at V and 2 bases at J, with 13 bases between. CDR1 and CDR2 from the germline V gene are LNHDA and SQIVND (reference sequence). CDR3 length equals 16 residues. CDR3 coding DNA: TGTGCCAGTAGTATGATCTTCACAGTTAACACCGGGGAGCTGTTTTTT. Amino acids: CASSMIFTVNTGELFF.

The V call is TRBV28, the J call TRBJ1-6; 9 bases align to TRBD1. The CDR3 spans 20 residues. V shed 5 bases and J 9 bases; nucleotides not matched to a gene: 23. Germline CDR1 and CDR2: MDHEN and SYDVKM. The CDR3 loop reads CASSPYRHKRGTGLTSPLHF. CDR3 in DNA: TGTGCCAGCAGTCCCTACCGACACAAAAGAGGGACAGGGTTGACTTCACCCCTCCACTTT. The whole variable domain, filled in from reference TRBV28 and TRBJ1-6, reads DVKVTQSSRYLVKRTGEKVFLECVQDMDHENMFWYRQDPGLGLRLIYFSYDVKMKEKGDIPEGYSVSREKKERFSLILESASTNQTSMYLCASSPYRHKRGTGLTSPLHFGNGTRLTVT.

CDR3 sequence reads: CASSIGTGRSGELFF. DNA of the CDR3: TGTGCCAGCAGTATCGGGACAGGGAGATCGGGGGAGCTGTTTTTT. The gene calls are TRBV27 and TRBJ2-2, with TRBD1 identical over 9 bases. The CDR3 has 15 residues. The germline gives CDR1 MNHEY, CDR2 SMNVEV (reference sequence). Trimming at V came to 5 bases and at J to 8 bases, leaving 9 bases not matched to a gene.

This chain joins TRBV5-8 and TRBJ1-4; TRBD1 might be the D (6 bases). V lost 2 bases and J lost 8, with 13 bases in between. Germline V gives CDR1 SGHTS, CDR2 YDEGEE. The CDR3 covers 14 residues. CDR3 loop: CASSFLKRGEKLFF. The CDR3 region has the DNA TGTGCCAGCAGCTTCCTAAAGAGGGGGGAAAAACTGTTTTTT.

This clone showed up just once. J is TRBJ1-2 and V is TRBV5-1; 7 nucleotides agree with TRBD1. Germline CDR1 reads SGHRS; CDR2 reads YFSETQ. V trimming: 7 bases; J trimming: 3 bases; junction bases outside the gene matches: 12. This CDR3 is built from 15 residues. Here the CDR3 reads CASAPGRGRDYGYTF. In DNA form, the CDR3 reads TGCGCCAGCGCCCCGGGAAGGGGGCGCGACTATGGCTACACCTTC.

The gene calls are TRBV19 and TRBJ2-1, with 9 positions matching TRBD1. This CDR3 comprises 17 residues. Germline lookup yields CDR1 LNHDA and CDR2 SQIVND (reference sequence). Germline trimming cut 2 bases from V and 12 bases from J; bases unmatched to any gene: 17. The CDR3 coding sequence is TGTGCCAGTAGTATAAATCCTGGGACAGGGATTATGTCGGGGCAGTTCTTC. Its protein is CASSINPGTGIMSGQFF.

The chain combines TRBV30 with TRBJ1-1, with D perhaps TRBD1 (5 bases). CDR3 length: 17 amino acids. Germline CDR1 is GTSNPN and CDR2 is SVGIG (reference sequence). V dropped 2 bases and J dropped 0 bases, with 19 bases sitting between them. As DNA, the CDR3 is TGTGCCTGGAGTCCTTCGATTTGGGGGGGTTTGAACACTGAAGCTTTCTTT. It yields the protein CAWSPSIWGGLNTEAFF.

This clone occurred once. V usage is TRBV5-4 and J usage is TRBJ2-7; D not certain. This CDR3 spans 13 amino acids. Per the germline V gene, CDR1 is SGHNT and CDR2 is YYREEE (reference sequence). Trimming took 6 bases from V and 4 from J, leaving 14 bases between them. The CDR3 coding sequence is TGTGCCAGCAACCGTGGCCCCTCTTACGAGCAGTACTTC. This translates into CASNRGPSYEQYF.

The chain uses TRBV10-2 and TRBJ1-4; D not certain. Germline CDR1 WSHSY, CDR2 SAAADI. There are 11 residues in the CDR3. Trimming shortened V by 6 bases and J by 8 bases, and 7 bases separated the two germline ends. The CDR3 region is CASRGPEKLFF. DNA for the CDR3: TGCGCCAGCAGGGGCCCAGAAAAACTGTTTTTT.

The genes are TRBV2 and TRBJ2-5, with D possibly matching TRBD2 (6 bases). This CDR3 has 13 residues. Deletions cut 8 bases from V and 5 bases from J, with 15 bases between. Germline CDR1 SNHLY, CDR2 FYNNEI. The CDR3 here is CASDLNRGETQYF. The CDR3 bases are TGTGCCAGCGATCTCAACCGGGGGGAGACCCAGTACTTC.